This TCR beta chain was obtained from a study of cytomegalovirus exposure and HLA in healthy donors (dated by TCRdb to 2016 to 2017). As for the study more broadly: An earlier analysis of some 600 of the donors reported around 280 Gb of sequence data and 117 million unique TCR beta sequences obtained from about 170 million T cells. An early release that covered some 630 HLA-typed donors contained about 290 gigabases of sequencing data and around 85 million unique TCR sequences. Of the 350 to 450 genotyped donors, roughly 85% fell in the genetic ancestry cluster associated with self-reported Caucasian donors. The study was designed to test whether signatures of past pathogen exposure could be identified by cataloging public T cell receptors. The study profiled the T cell repertoires of 550 to 700 subjects by immunosequencing and related them to cytomegalovirus serostatus. A separate validation cohort of roughly 130 different subjects was used in addition to the approximately 700-subject first cohort. To predict cytomegalovirus infection status, the study brought together high-throughput TCR immunosequencing, statistical association of individual TCRs with disease status, and machine learning. A later analysis re-analyzed previously published TCR beta repertoires from 660 or so donors and added high-resolution HLA genotyping to study TCR occurrence patterns. Rather than drawing on any new phenotypic data, the later analysis identified candidate immune exposures from TCR beta sequences and the way those sequences occurred across donors. To decide whether each TCR beta V gene segment behaved as functional or pseudogenic, an earlier analysis of several hundred of the donors relied on high-throughput TCR beta sequencing. Donor age, sex, ethnicity and CMV serostatus were collected together with the repertoire data. A later genetic analysis used genome-wide SNP genotypes for about 60% of the roughly 700 donors, treating that subset as a discovery cohort. All discovery cohort repertoires had been generated on a single sequencing platform. HLA typing covered class I and class II loci at four-digit resolution. The number of typed donors differed by locus: about 629-630 for A, B, C, DRB1 and DQB1; 500 to 550 for DQA1; over 600 for DPA1; and some 430 for DPB1. A handful of DR-DQ haplotypes were handled as single units for association and clustering because linkage in the cohort was strong. Among some 400 genotyped donors of the cohort, an average of approximately 200,000 unique TCR beta nucleotide sequences was sequenced per donor, of which about 18% were non-productive. The study at large found these results: Three of the identified cytomegalovirus-associated TCR beta chains were confirmed in vitro to be specific for cytomegalovirus antigens. A later analysis associated 17,000 or so TCR beta sequences with specific HLA alleles at a false discovery rate of 0.05. A later analysis reported that several top co-occurrence clusters appeared linked to parvovirus B19, influenza, CMV and Epstein-Barr virus. A further reported finding was that TCR beta sequences accurately predicted the HLA-A and HLA-B alleles for most subjects in the first cohort. This cohort had only TCR beta chains sequenced, and the lack of alpha or paired-chain data limited which features could be detected. HLA typing was unavailable for some donors at each locus, so association tests used only the typed subset. When HLA alleles, especially DR and DQ, strongly co-occurred, attributing TCR associations to individual alleles was difficult. Broadly in line with IMGT annotations, most TCR beta V segments showed up in productive rearrangements about 87% or about 30% of the time in an earlier analysis of several hundred of the donors. Most CMV-associated TCR beta chains appeared to be HLA-restricted in a later analysis, and the HLA associations seemed to be driven largely by CMV exposure. Some IMGT-functional V segments, including TRBV6-2 and TRBV6-3, could not be told apart with the 87-base-pair reads, so those segments were excluded. Linkage disequilibrium might explain the correlated functional status among segregating V segments, but an unknown experimental factor could not be excluded. Because counts were too low, roughly 16 rarely observed V segments, including chromosome 9 orphons, were left out of the earlier analysis of over 550 of the donors. A later analysis found that TCR association rates varied across HLA loci, with DRB1 alleles showing the most associated TCRs and HLA-C alleles the fewest. CMV serostatus was the only immune exposure information available for the cohort. The study gave a list of 150 to 200 TCR beta chains associated with cytomegalovirus. While some public TCRs were present in many individuals, most TCR sequences turned up only very rarely across donors. Compared with the approximately 600-donor mean, donors in an Asian-associated ancestry cluster had fewer N-insertions in productive TCRs, according to a later genetic analysis. In both the original and validation cohorts, the classifier was reported to diagnose cytomegalovirus status with high specificity and sensitivity. It was suggested by the authors that the approach could potentially be generalized to other disease states and immunological phenotypes. A later genetic analysis associated a missense DCLRE1C variant with V-gene and J-gene trimming of TCR beta chains, and an independent cohort replicated the association. Compared with equally common non-associated chains, HLA-associated TCR beta chains in a later analysis were more clonally expanded and had lower generation probabilities. The sequencing pipeline was judged likely to have produced a cluster of highly shared sequence variants as a technical artifact. Sequencing depth was assumed to be roughly uniform across donors in the presence/absence analyses, though that assumption may not hold.

Libraries were built with the immunoSEQ multiplex PCR assay. The multiplex PCR relied on a mix of 60 forward primers for TCR Vbeta segments and 13 reverse primers for TCR Jbeta segments. The CDR3 region of rearranged TCR beta genes was amplified from genomic DNA by a multiplex PCR assay. Amplified TCR beta libraries were sequenced as 87-base-pair reads on the Illumina HiSeq System. The study's processing was this. In a later analysis, tens of millions of unique TCR beta chains were counted across the 500 to 850 repertoires, and about 9.9 million of these chains were shared by at least two donors. A nearest-neighbor algorithm error-corrected the raw reads and collapsed the reads into unique sequences, merging closely related sequences to remove PCR and sequencing errors. To assign V, D and J gene segments, CDR3 sequences were aligned to IMGT reference sequences. For a sequence to be retained, a match of at least six nucleotides was required to both a V gene segment and a J gene segment. Rearrangements were classified as productive when the CDR3 lacked stop codons and remained in frame with V and J, and all other rearrangements were classified as non-productive. Following IMGT convention, CDR3 was defined as the stretch from the second conserved V-encoded cysteine up to the conserved J-encoded phenylalanine. Sequences without an unambiguous match to a single V gene segment were excluded from the earlier analysis of about 630 of the donors. An earlier analysis of approximately 590 of the donors called V segments functional above 56.7% productive rearrangements and segregating when the between-donor standard deviation exceeded 5%. To diagnose cytomegalovirus status from the catalog of TCR beta chain sequences, a statistical classification framework was built. In a later analysis, TCR nucleotide sequences were compared against IMGT/GENE-DB human TR gene sequences so that V and J genes could be assigned. A later analysis assigned CDR3 sequences and most-parsimonious VDJ recombination scenarios with the TCRdist pipeline. In a later analysis, each TCR beta chain was defined by its CDR3 amino acid sequence together with its V-gene family, and reads without a unique V-gene family were excluded. A later analysis removed several hundred highly shared, low-generation-probability nucleotide sequences to deal with suspected cross-contamination and a sequencing artifact. In a later analysis, a clonal expansion index was calculated for each public chain from normalized within-repertoire ranks of inferred template counts. A later analysis computed generation probabilities with a VDJ recombination model fitted to out-of-frame rearrangements, and checked the results against IGoR. In a later analysis, hypergeometric tests were used to score TCR-TCR, TCR-HLA and TCR-CMV co-occurrence, with a repertoire-size bias correction applied to TCR pairs. False discovery rates were estimated in a later analysis by permuting HLA or CMV assignments 20 times. A later analysis grouped co-occurring TCRs with DBSCAN, adding TCRdist sequence similarity when clustering within HLA-allele-positive subsets. Repertoires with fewer than 30,000 or more than 120,000 public chains, plus five repertoires with anomalous nucleotide sharing, were excluded from co-occurrence clustering. The table was pulled from immuneACCESS by TCRdb, which kept in-frame rearrangements only. Such tables lose some clones; where checked, under half of the loss comes from unresolved V genes, and the rest has no known cause. Clone size and the V and J calls come from that table; the DNA yielded D and trimming. The sample records 150,000 or so clones, roughly 80% of which are singletons. The ten biggest clones cover 4% to 4.5% of the sample.

In total, just over 650 healthy bone marrow donors made up the cohort. Cohort members were all nominally healthy when sampled, although unrecorded immune exposures were likely present. The donor was CMV seronegative and was included in the group of about 350 seronegative cohort members. Every donor gave a peripheral blood sample, and the peripheral blood mononuclear cells from that sample were used for TCR beta sequencing. The Qiagen DNeasy Blood Extraction Kit was used to extract genomic DNA from the blood cell samples. Germline trimming: 3 bases from V, 2 bases from J; junction bases outside gene matches: 8. The CDR3, from cysteine to phenylalanine, totals 17 residues. Just CDR3 DNA is preserved here, 51 bases in frame from base 1. According to the germline V gene, CDR1 reads SGDLS and CDR2 reads YYNGEE. This clone was recorded once. Its antigen has not been determined. The sample holds no much larger clone one base away, and base qualities are not on file.

Specimen: PBMCs. The source is a woman in her 40s in good health and CMV-seronegative. The receptor chain draws on TRBV9 and TRBJ1-3, with 10 bases aligning to TRBD1. The CDR3 reads CASSARDRGMPGNTIYF. The sequence in DNA is TGTGCCAGCAGCGCCCGGGACAGGGGTATGCCTGGAAACACCATATATTTT.